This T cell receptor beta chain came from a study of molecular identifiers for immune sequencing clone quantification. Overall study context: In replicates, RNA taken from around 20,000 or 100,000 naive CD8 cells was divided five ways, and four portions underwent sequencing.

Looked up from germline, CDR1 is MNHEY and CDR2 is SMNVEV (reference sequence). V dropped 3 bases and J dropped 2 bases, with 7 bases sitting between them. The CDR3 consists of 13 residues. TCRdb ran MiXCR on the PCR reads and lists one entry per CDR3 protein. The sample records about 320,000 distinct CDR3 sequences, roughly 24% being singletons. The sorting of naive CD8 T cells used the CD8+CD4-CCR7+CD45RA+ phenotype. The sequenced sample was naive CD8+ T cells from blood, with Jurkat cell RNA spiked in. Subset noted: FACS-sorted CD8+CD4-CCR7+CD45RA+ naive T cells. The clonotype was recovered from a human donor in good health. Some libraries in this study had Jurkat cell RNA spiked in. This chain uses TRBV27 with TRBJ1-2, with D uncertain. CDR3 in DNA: TGTGCCAGCAGTTTTTCAGTAAACTATGGCTACACCTTC. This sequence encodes CASSFSVNYGYTF.